This is a list of T cell receptor beta chains from one sample in a study of T cells in narcolepsy. Profiled with immunoSEQ multiplex PCR; TCRdb holds only in-frame clones, not every one. Among 34,000 or so clones listed, 60% to 85% were seen once. Sequenced: memory (CD45RA-) CD4+ T cells from blood. Source of these receptors: a human donor in good health. Both conserved end residues are trimmed from each CDR3. Each record gives: clone size, V gene, J gene, CDR3 protein. Size values are once, few and many counts, or a class for expanded clones, and some rows have none.

>-|TRBV28|TRBJ1-5
ASSELGQPQH
>-|TRBV5-4|TRBJ1-1
ASSDPPGQGRTEAF
>few|TRBV7-9|TRBJ2-3
ASSLGLSVQSLPEDTQY
>-|TRBV18|TRBJ1-5
ASSPQEGSGNQPQH
>-|TRBV18|TRBJ2-1
ASSPGTSGSNEQF
>few|TRBV4-2|TRBJ2-3
ASSQLTSGIADTQY
>-|TRBV6-1|TRBJ2-3
ASSQGLANTQY
>few|TRBV7-9|TRBJ2-3
ASSLNSGRRDTQY
>-|TRBV27|TRBJ2-1
ASSLAGLTTNEQF
>-|TRBV14|TRBJ2-7
ASSRTSGRYEQY
>-|TRBV9|TRBJ2-3
ASSQLGGRTDTQY
>once|TRBV19|TRBJ1-2
ATWTPRILYGYT
>-|TRBV6-1|TRBJ1-1
ASNPITGGLTEAF
>-|TRBV7-9|TRBJ1-4
ASSFDAGTGTTNEKLF
>-|TRBV5-1|TRBJ1-6
ASSLGQNSPLH
>few|TRBV13|TRBJ2-2
ASSSFSSYADGELF
>-|TRBV19|TRBJ1-3
ASSDSGNTIY
>-|TRBV30|TRBJ1-1
AWTIPKAGGQWGAF
>once|TRBV19|TRBJ2-3
ASSPSGLAGGTSTDTQY
>-|TRBV6-5|TRBJ1-2
ASSYSTTNYGYT
>-|TRBV11-2|TRBJ1-6
ASSSLQGLGSPLH
>-|TRBV6-4|TRBJ1-1
ASTIKGPRRDQAF
>few|TRBV7-2|TRBJ1-2
ASSPQPPTGGRGYGYT
>-|TRBV11-3|TRBJ2-7
ASSFPLAGVRSYEQY
>-|TRBV30|TRBJ2-7
AWSKGGASYEQY
>-|TRBV2|TRBJ2-2
ASCRDRVGTGELF
>-|TRBV18|TRBJ1-1
ASLLGGDTSEAF
>once|TRBV7-3|TRBJ1-2
ASSQTGGYGYT
>-|TRBV9|TRBJ1-1
ASSVDGPGNMNTEAF
>-|TRBV19|TRBJ1-1
ASSDTGGSGAF
>-|TRBV19|TRBJ1-2
ASSTSQGNYGYT
>-|TRBV25-1|TRBJ1-2
ASSESADYGYT
>-|TRBV2|TRBJ1-3
ASSLRQGSGNTIY
>-|TRBV7-2|TRBJ2-2
ASSLTPSGGTGELF
>-|TRBV30|TRBJ2-3
ACSPGSGTTDTQY
>-|TRBV11-3|TRBJ2-2
ASSTQDRVNTGELF
>-|TRBV10-1|TRBJ2-5
ASSAGGETQY
>-|TRBV6-5|TRBJ1-2
ASNPGTAYGYT
>-|TRBV6-5|TRBJ1-5
ASSYRQGLKNQPQH
>few|TRBV5-4|TRBJ1-3
ASSLNWGQSSIY
>-|TRBV19|TRBJ2-3
ASNSVGRSPTQY